This TCR beta chain was retrieved from a study of control samples from healthy donors and cancer patients. Assay used: immunoSEQ multiplex PCR; TCRdb lists only in-frame clones, some missing. The data hold about 130,000 clones, with 85% to 95% observed a single time. The CDR3 extends over 14 amino acids. CDR1 and CDR2 from the germline V gene are SGHRS and YFSETQ. The trim removed 2 bases at V and 3 bases at J, leaving 1 base unmatched. The source is a man aged 55 to 70 with colorectal cancer. The chain carries TRBV5-1 and TRBJ2-7; 11 positions match TRBD1. Sequencing was performed on PBMCs. The CDR3 nucleotides are TGCGCCAGCAGCTTTGGGACAGGGGGCTACGAGCAGTACTTC. Protein product: CASSFGTGGYEQYF.